This is a list of T cell receptor beta chains from one sample in a study of CD8 T cells in Susac syndrome. TCRdb reprocessed the immunoSEQ multiplex PCR reads with MiXCR, giving one entry per CDR3 protein. The data show approximately 270,000 distinct CDR3 sequences, approximately 92% seen once. Sample: CD4+ T cells from PBMCs. The origin of the receptors is a human donor with multiple sclerosis. CDR3s include the opening cysteine and the closing phenylalanine or tryptophan. A D gene is named only where the DNA matches it firmly. Rows give clone size only sometimes, using once, few, many, or a class for an expanded clone.

D gene	clone size	V gene	J gene	CDR3 DNA	CDR3 protein
TRBD1	once	TRBV5-1	TRBJ2-4	TGCGCCAGCAGCCGAGGGGACAGGGGAGACATTCAGTACTTC	CASSRGDRGDIQYF
TRBD2	.	TRBV2	TRBJ2-1	TGTGCCAGCAAAAGGGCGGGAGCCGGGCATGAGCAGTTCTTC	CASKRAGAGHEQFF
TRBD2	.	TRBV19	TRBJ2-3	TGTGCCAGCCGGGAGGGAGTTACAGATACGCAGTATTTT	CASREGVTDTQYF
.	.	TRBV14	TRBJ2-7	TGTGCCAGCAGCCAAGTTTCCTACGAGCAGTACTTC	CASSQVSYEQYF
TRBD2	.	TRBV14	TRBJ2-5	TGTGCCAGCAGCGCCCTTGGTAGCGGGGAGACCCAGTACTTC	CASSALGSGETQYF
TRBD1	few	TRBV7-3	TRBJ1-6	TGTGCCAGCAGCTTTACCTTCAGGGGGGGGACAGGGAATGACCCCCTCCACTTT	CASSFTFRGGTGNDPLHF
.	.	TRBV19	TRBJ2-6	TGTGCCAGTAGTGAGGGACGGACGGGGGCCAACGTCCTGACTTTC	CASSEGRTGANVLTF
.	.	TRBV5-1	TRBJ1-1	TGCGCCAGCAGCTTCCAGAACACTGAAGCTTTCTTT	CASSFQNTEAFF
.	.	TRBV29-1	TRBJ1-2	TGCAGCGCCAGCGAATCAGGGGCGCGGGGCTACACCTTC	CSASESGARGYTF
.	.	TRBV9	TRBJ2-1	TGTGCCAGCAGCGTAGGGGCAGGTAGGAATGAGCAGTTCTTC	CASSVGAGRNEQFF
.	once	TRBV28	TRBJ1-2	TGTGCCAGCAGTTTATTGGAATTCCAGGGATCGAGCTACACCTTC	CASSLLEFQGSSYTF
.	.	TRBV7-6	TRBJ1-5	TGTGCCAGCAGCTTAAGGCCTGGGGGGGGGCTGTTTCAGCCCCAGCATTTT	CASSLRPGGGLFQPQHF
.	.	TRBV12-3/TRBV12-4	TRBJ2-1	TGTGCCAGCAGTTGGCCCAATTTTCGAGGGAAGTCCACTGAGCAGTTCTTC	CASSWPNFRGKSTEQFF
TRBD2	.	TRBV12-3/TRBV12-4	TRBJ2-2	TGTGCCAGCAGTTCAACGGGGGGACTAGCGGGCGGGGAGCTGTTTTTT	CASSSTGGLAGGELFF
.	once	TRBV19	TRBJ1-5	TGTGCCAGTAGTCCGCGACGTAATAGCAATCAGCCCCAGCATTTT	CASSPRRNSNQPQHF
.	.	TRBV7-3	TRBJ1-3	TGTGCCAGCAGCTTAACCCCTGGCGGGGGAAACACCATATATTTT	CASSLTPGGGNTIYF
.	.	TRBV18	TRBJ2-1	TGTGCCAGCTCCCCCCTGAGTGAGCAGTTCTTC	CASSPLSEQFF
.	.	TRBV3-1	TRBJ2-6	TGTGCCAGCAGCCAAGACGCAACTGGGGCCAACGTCCTGACTTTC	CASSQDATGANVLTF
.	.	TRBV12-3/TRBV12-4	TRBJ2-2	TGTGCCAGCAGTTCCTCCGGACCTAACACCGGGGAGCTGTTTTTT	CASSSSGPNTGELFF
TRBD2	.	TRBV4-1	TRBJ2-1	TGCGCCAGCAGCCAGATGCCGACTAGCGGGACCTACAATGAGCAGTTCTTC	CASSQMPTSGTYNEQFF
.	.	TRBV18	TRBJ1-1	TGTGCCAGCTCACCTCAGGGTAGTGAAGCTTTCTTT	CASSPQGSEAFF
.	.	TRBV3-1	TRBJ2-1	TGTGCCAGCAGCCAAGATAGAGGGACCGAGCAGTTCTTC	CASSQDRGTEQFF
.	.	TRBV19	TRBJ2-2	TGTGCCAGTAGTATAAATTCGGTTACCGGGGAGCTGTTTTTT	CASSINSVTGELFF
.	.	TRBV18	TRBJ1-2	TGTGCCAGCTCACCTGGAGTGGGCTACACCTTC	CASSPGVGYTF
TRBD1	.	TRBV2	TRBJ1-5	TGTGCCAGCAGTTGGACAGGGGGCGCAGGTAGCCTAGGTCAGCATTTT	CASSWTGGAGSLGQHF
.	few	TRBV6-1	TRBJ2-2	TGTGCCAGTCTCTGGGGTGGAGGGGAGCTGTTTTTT	CASLWGGGELFF
TRBD1	.	TRBV3-1	TRBJ2-3	TGTGCCAGCAGCCAAGCTATTGGACAGGGCCAAGATACGCAGTATTTT	CASSQAIGQGQDTQYF
TRBD2	.	TRBV29-1	TRBJ2-3	TGCAGCGTTGTTACGTTGCGGGAGTTCACAGATACGCAGTATTTT	CSVVTLREFTDTQYF
.	.	TRBV7-9	TRBJ2-5	TGTGCCAGCAGCTTAGTAGGAGGGTTTGAGACCCAGTACTTC	CASSLVGGFETQYF
.	.	TRBV29-1	TRBJ1-4	TGCAGCGTTACAACGACGGTTAATGAAAAACTGTTTTTT	CSVTTTVNEKLFF
.	.	TRBV28	TRBJ2-1	TGTGCCATCCGCGGGACGACGTACAATGAGCAGTTCTTC	CAIRGTTYNEQFF
.	.	TRBV21-1	TRBJ1-2	TGTGCCAGCCAATCTCCCAGCAGGCAAAACGGGTATGGCTACACCTTC	CASQSPSRQNGYGYTF
.	.	TRBV29-1	TRBJ2-5	TGCAGCGCCGCCTCACTTCTCCGGGAGACCCAGTACTTC	CSAASLLRETQYF
.	few	TRBV7-9	TRBJ1-1	TGTGCCAGCAGCGTGACAGCGAACACTGAAGCTTTCTTT	CASSVTANTEAFF
TRBD2	.	TRBV24-1	TRBJ2-3	TGTGCCACCAGTGATCCGCGGACTAGCGGATCCACAGATACGCAGTATTTT	CATSDPRTSGSTDTQYF
.	.	TRBV12-5	TRBJ2-3	TGTGCTAGTGGTTTGGTAGGGGCAGATACGCAGTATTTT	CASGLVGADTQYF
.	.	TRBV12-5	TRBJ2-3	TGTGCTAGTGCCTCCGTGGTTCGCACAGATACGCAGTATTTT	CASASVVRTDTQYF
.	.	TRBV19	TRBJ2-6	TGTGCCAGTAGTACAGACCGCTCTGGGGCCAACGTCCTGACTTTC	CASSTDRSGANVLTF
.	.	TRBV29-1	TRBJ1-1	TGCAGCGCCGGACAGACCAACACTGAAGCTTTCTTT	CSAGQTNTEAFF
.	.	TRBV7-9	TRBJ2-2	TGTGCCAGCAGGTTGGGGGGCCCGAACACCGGGGAGCTGTTTTTT	CASRLGGPNTGELFF
TRBD2	.	TRBV6-6	TRBJ2-2	TGTGCCAGCAGTTCCCCTAGCGGGGGGGCCTCAGGGGAGCTGTTTTTT	CASSSPSGGASGELFF
.	.	TRBV19	TRBJ1-4	TGTGCCAGTAGTTCCCAACGAGGTGAAAAACTGTTTTTT	CASSSQRGEKLFF
.	.	TRBV20-1	TRBJ2-1	TGCAGTGCGTGGTGGAATGAGCAGTTCTTC	CSAWWNEQFF
.	.	TRBV11-2	TRBJ1-1	TGTGCCAGCAGCGCGGGGGTGAGAGCTTTCTTT	CASSAGVRAFF
TRBD1	.	TRBV5-1	TRBJ1-4	TGCGCCAGCAGCTTGAATCCCGGGACAGGAACTAATGAAAAACTGTTTTTT	CASSLNPGTGTNEKLFF
.	once	TRBV5-6	TRBJ2-4	TGTGCCAGCAGCTTGGAGCAGGGGGGTCTATCCAAAAACATTCAGTACTTC	CASSLEQGGLSKNIQYF
.	.	TRBV7-8	TRBJ2-1	TGTGCCAGCAGTATCTCACGGACCGCAAATGAGCAGTTCTTC	CASSISRTANEQFF
.	.	TRBV7-9	TRBJ2-7	TGTGCCAGCAGACGGACGCAGGAGCGGCAGTACTTC	CASRRTQERQYF